This T cell receptor beta chain appears in the sequencing data of a study of blood T cell dynamics during melanoma immunotherapy. Time point of the sample: pre-treatment baseline. The CDR3 is made up of 14 amino acids. Germline-derived CDR1 and CDR2 are LGHNT and FRNRAP. V was cut by 2 bases and J by 3 bases, with 10 bases left in between. The protocol was immunoSEQ multiplex PCR, while the TCRdb copy is restricted to in-frame clones and leaves out a portion. The listing contains 22 clones. This TCR came from a human donor with melanoma. This rearrangement joins TRBV12-5 to TRBJ2-5; D is uncertain. Sequenced here: cell-free DNA from blood, sampled from a patient treated with checkpoint blockade. CDR3: CASGLSTREETQYF. The DNA of the CDR3 is TGTGCTAGTGGTTTGTCCACCCGGGAAGAGACCCAGTACTTC.